The rows below give T cell receptor beta chains drawn from one sample of a study of cytomegalovirus exposure and HLA in healthy donors. Using immunoSEQ multiplex PCR, the repertoire was profiled, and TCRdb retains in-frame clones only, with some absent. The table includes around 220,000 clones, about 75% detected once. The sequencing sample was made of PBMCs. The receptors derive from a man between 18 and 29 years old in good health and CMV-seronegative. CDR3s include the opening cysteine and the closing phenylalanine or tryptophan. Each record gives: CDR3 protein, CDR3 DNA, J gene, V gene, clone size, D gene. A D gene is named only where the DNA matches it firmly. The size field is filled for only some rows; it gives once, few, many or a size class.

CDR3aa: CASSHLGPGSGTNYGYTF
CDR3nt: TGTGCCAGCAGTCACTTGGGGCCAGGTTCTGGTACTAACTATGGCTACACCTTC
j_gene: TRBJ1-2
v_gene: TRBV5-6
abundance: -
d_gene: -

CDR3aa: CASSLGTGYPNQPQHF
CDR3nt: TGTGCCAGCAGCTTGGGGACAGGGTATCCCAATCAGCCCCAGCATTTT
j_gene: TRBJ1-5
v_gene: TRBV7-2
abundance: -
d_gene: TRBD1

CDR3aa: CASSLAWDPAGYEQFF
CDR3nt: TGTGCCAGCAGCTTAGCCTGGGATCCGGCGGGGTATGAGCAGTTCTTC
j_gene: TRBJ2-1
v_gene: TRBV7-9
abundance: -
d_gene: -

CDR3aa: CAWGQAPYEQYF
CDR3nt: TGTGCCTGGGGACAGGCACCCTACGAGCAGTACTTC
j_gene: TRBJ2-7
v_gene: TRBV30
abundance: -
d_gene: TRBD1

CDR3aa: CASSAAGADLSYEQYF
CDR3nt: TGTGCCAGCTCAGCCGCGGGAGCCGATTTATCCTACGAGCAGTACTTC
j_gene: TRBJ2-7
v_gene: TRBV18
abundance: -
d_gene: TRBD2

CDR3aa: CASSLLGQLYQETQYF
CDR3nt: TGTGCCAGCAGCTTGTTGGGACAGTTGTACCAAGAGACCCAGTACTTC
j_gene: TRBJ2-5
v_gene: TRBV5-8
abundance: -
d_gene: TRBD1

CDR3aa: CASSESASGGAYNEQFF
CDR3nt: TGTGCCAGCAGTGAATCTGCTAGCGGGGGGGCGTACAATGAGCAGTTCTTC
j_gene: TRBJ2-1
v_gene: TRBV25-1
abundance: -
d_gene: TRBD2

CDR3aa: CASSPSGQGTNSPLHF
CDR3nt: TGTGCCAGCAGCCCATCGGGACAGGGGACAAATTCACCCCTCCACTTT
j_gene: TRBJ1-6
v_gene: TRBV7-6
abundance: once
d_gene: TRBD1

CDR3aa: CASSLAPGTDLYEQYF
CDR3nt: TGCGCCAGCAGCTTGGCTCCCGGGACAGACCTCTACGAGCAGTACTTC
j_gene: TRBJ2-7
v_gene: TRBV5-1
abundance: few
d_gene: TRBD1

CDR3aa: CASSELSGQGTYEQYF
CDR3nt: TGCGCCAGCAGTGAACTGTCGGGACAGGGTACCTACGAGCAGTACTTC
j_gene: TRBJ2-7
v_gene: TRBV10-2
abundance: -
d_gene: TRBD1

CDR3aa: CATRPQGNTGELFF
CDR3nt: TGTGCCACCAGACCACAGGGAAACACCGGGGAGCTGTTTTTT
j_gene: TRBJ2-2
v_gene: TRBV19
abundance: -
d_gene: -

CDR3aa: CASSLAGSFSGELFF
CDR3nt: TGTGCCAGCAGCTTAGCAGGGTCTTTCTCCGGGGAGCTGTTTTTT
j_gene: TRBJ2-2
v_gene: TRBV5-8
abundance: -
d_gene: -

CDR3aa: CASSLNQGSGGELFF
CDR3nt: TGTGCCAGCAGCTTAAACCAGGGGTCGGGCGGGGAGCTGTTTTTT
j_gene: TRBJ2-2
v_gene: TRBV11-3
abundance: few
d_gene: -

CDR3aa: CASRRGETQYF
CDR3nt: TGTGCCAGTAGGCGGGGAGAGACCCAGTACTTC
j_gene: TRBJ2-5
v_gene: TRBV19
abundance: -
d_gene: -

CDR3aa: CASSLAYPPYGQSNYGYTF
CDR3nt: TGCGCCAGCAGCTTGGCCTACCCCCCCTATGGACAGTCTAACTATGGCTACACCTTC
j_gene: TRBJ1-2
v_gene: TRBV5-1
abundance: -
d_gene: -

CDR3aa: CASSTTQDRAPHTQYF
CDR3nt: TGTGCCAGCTCCACGACACAGGATCGGGCCCCCCATACGCAGTATTTT
j_gene: TRBJ2-3
v_gene: TRBV18
abundance: -
d_gene: -

CDR3aa: CASSLAGQGSYEQYF
CDR3nt: TGCGCCAGCAGCTTGGCCGGACAGGGGTCCTACGAGCAGTACTTC
j_gene: TRBJ2-7
v_gene: TRBV5-1
abundance: -
d_gene: TRBD1

CDR3aa: CASSVSSGGHNEQFF
CDR3nt: TGTGCCAGCAGCGTCTCTAGCGGGGGCCACAATGAGCAGTTCTTC
j_gene: TRBJ2-1
v_gene: TRBV7-2
abundance: -
d_gene: TRBD2

CDR3aa: CASSYHQTGYQETQYF
CDR3nt: TGCGCCAGCAGCTACCATCAAACCGGGTACCAAGAGACCCAGTACTTC
j_gene: TRBJ2-5
v_gene: TRBV5-1
abundance: -
d_gene: -

CDR3aa: CASSNRVKNLNTEAFF
CDR3nt: TGTGCCAGCAGCAACCGGGTCAAGAATCTTAACACTGAAGCTTTCTTT
j_gene: TRBJ1-1
v_gene: TRBV7-9
abundance: -
d_gene: -

CDR3aa: CSAERREAFF
CDR3nt: TGCAGCGCCGAGAGGCGTGAAGCTTTCTTT
j_gene: TRBJ1-1
v_gene: TRBV29-1
abundance: -
d_gene: -

CDR3aa: CASRNRVVTDTQYF
CDR3nt: TGTGCCAGCAGGAACAGGGTCGTGACAGATACGCAGTATTTT
j_gene: TRBJ2-3
v_gene: TRBV6-5
abundance: few
d_gene: -

CDR3aa: CASSRVRELEQYF
CDR3nt: TGCGCCAGCAGCCGCGTGCGGGAGCTCGAGCAGTACTTC
j_gene: TRBJ2-7
v_gene: TRBV4-3
abundance: -
d_gene: TRBD2

CDR3aa: CAKGAGASYEQYF
CDR3nt: TGTGCCAAAGGGGCAGGGGCGAGTTACGAGCAGTACTTC
j_gene: TRBJ2-7
v_gene: TRBV28
abundance: -
d_gene: -

CDR3aa: CAVSGGRDDEAFF
CDR3nt: TGTGCCGTCTCCGGGGGACGAGACGATGAGGCTTTCTTT
j_gene: TRBJ1-1
v_gene: TRBV10-3
abundance: -
d_gene: -

CDR3aa: CASSEFGGLSYEQYF
CDR3nt: TGTGCCAGCAGTGAATTTGGAGGGCTCTCCTACGAGCAGTACTTC
j_gene: TRBJ2-7
v_gene: TRBV6-1
abundance: once
d_gene: -

CDR3aa: CASSPGLAHNEQFF
CDR3nt: TGTGCCAGCAGCCCCGGGCTAGCCCACAATGAGCAGTTCTTC
j_gene: TRBJ2-1
v_gene: TRBV11-2
abundance: -
d_gene: -

CDR3aa: CASSDRASPLHF
CDR3nt: TGCGCCAGCAGCGACAGGGCATCACCCCTCCACTTT
j_gene: TRBJ1-6
v_gene: TRBV10-2
abundance: -
d_gene: TRBD1

CDR3aa: CARGTITGELFF
CDR3nt: TGTGCCAGAGGGACTATCACCGGGGAGCTGTTTTTT
j_gene: TRBJ2-2
v_gene: TRBV2
abundance: -
d_gene: TRBD2

CDR3aa: CASSQEILTYEQYF
CDR3nt: TGCGCCAGCAGCCAAGAGATCCTAACGTACGAGCAGTACTTC
j_gene: TRBJ2-7
v_gene: TRBV4-3
abundance: -
d_gene: -

CDR3aa: CASSSTGWTEAFF
CDR3nt: TGTGCCAGCAGCTCGACAGGTTGGACTGAAGCTTTCTTT
j_gene: TRBJ1-1
v_gene: TRBV7-9
abundance: -
d_gene: -

CDR3aa: CASSSGQNYEQYF
CDR3nt: TGTGCCAGCAGTTCGGGACAAAACTACGAGCAGTACTTC
j_gene: TRBJ2-7
v_gene: TRBV28
abundance: -
d_gene: -

CDR3aa: CASSLGSGRTEAFF
CDR3nt: TGTGCCAGCAGCCTAGGTTCAGGGCGGACTGAAGCTTTCTTT
j_gene: TRBJ1-1
v_gene: TRBV7-2
abundance: -
d_gene: -

CDR3aa: CASSLVALREFF
CDR3nt: TGTGCCAGCAGCTTGGTAGCCCTCAGGGAGTTCTTC
j_gene: TRBJ2-1
v_gene: TRBV5-8
abundance: -
d_gene: -

CDR3aa: CASSPGTANTEAFF
CDR3nt: TGTGCCAGCAGCCCTGGGACAGCCAACACTGAAGCTTTCTTT
j_gene: TRBJ1-1
v_gene: TRBV9
abundance: many
d_gene: TRBD1

CDR3aa: CASRSRGHETQYF
CDR3nt: TGTGCCAGCAGATCCAGGGGGCACGAGACCCAGTACTTC
j_gene: TRBJ2-5
v_gene: TRBV6-6
abundance: -
d_gene: TRBD1

CDR3aa: CASSASGQGAYEQYF
CDR3nt: TGTGCCAGCAGCGCATCTGGGCAGGGGGCTTACGAGCAGTACTTC
j_gene: TRBJ2-7
v_gene: TRBV5-6
abundance: -
d_gene: TRBD1

CDR3aa: CASSWTSGRAVNTQYF
CDR3nt: TGTGCCAGCAGCTGGACTAGCGGGAGGGCCGTGAATACGCAGTATTTT
j_gene: TRBJ2-3
v_gene: TRBV7-6
abundance: -
d_gene: TRBD2

CDR3aa: CASSLSTMNTEAFF
CDR3nt: TGTGCCAGCAGCTTATCTACCATGAACACTGAAGCTTTCTTT
j_gene: TRBJ1-1
v_gene: TRBV7-3
abundance: -
d_gene: -

CDR3aa: CASKSPGQGSGEQYF
CDR3nt: TGTGCCAGCAAATCCCCGGGACAGGGTAGTGGTGAGCAGTACTTC
j_gene: TRBJ2-7
v_gene: TRBV2
abundance: -
d_gene: TRBD1

CDR3aa: CASKSGVNTGELFF
CDR3nt: TGTGCCAGCAAAAGCGGGGTAAACACCGGGGAGCTGTTTTTT
j_gene: TRBJ2-2
v_gene: TRBV28
abundance: -
d_gene: TRBD2

CDR3aa: CASSQGSKRADTQYF
CDR3nt: TGCGCCAGCAGCCAAGGATCGAAGCGGGCAGATACGCAGTATTTT
j_gene: TRBJ2-3
v_gene: TRBV4-3
abundance: -
d_gene: -

CDR3aa: CASSFGVPGLPGNQPQHF
CDR3nt: TGTGCCAGCAGTTTTGGGGTGCCAGGGTTACCTGGCAATCAGCCCCAGCATTTT
j_gene: TRBJ1-5
v_gene: TRBV28
abundance: -
d_gene: -

CDR3aa: CASSVSREGSEQYF
CDR3nt: TGTGCCAGCAGCGTCTCGCGGGAAGGGAGCGAGCAGTACTTC
j_gene: TRBJ2-7
v_gene: TRBV9
abundance: -
d_gene: -

CDR3aa: CASSPGQTNTEAFF
CDR3nt: TGTGCCAGCTCACCAGGACAGACGAACACTGAAGCTTTCTTT
j_gene: TRBJ1-1
v_gene: TRBV18
abundance: -
d_gene: -

CDR3aa: CASSLQGANEKLFF
CDR3nt: TGCGCCAGCAGCTTACAGGGAGCTAATGAAAAACTGTTTTTT
j_gene: TRBJ1-4
v_gene: TRBV5-1
abundance: -
d_gene: -

CDR3aa: CASSPRLAHNEQFF
CDR3nt: TGTGCCAGCAGCCCCAGACTAGCGCACAATGAGCAGTTCTTC
j_gene: TRBJ2-1
v_gene: TRBV5-8
abundance: once
d_gene: TRBD2

CDR3aa: CASSPGGGNEKLFF
CDR3nt: TGTGCCAGCTCACCAGGGGGCGGGAATGAAAAACTGTTTTTT
j_gene: TRBJ1-4
v_gene: TRBV18
abundance: -
d_gene: -

CDR3aa: CASSLDQLNRVGDAEYEQYF
CDR3nt: TGTGCCAGCAGCTTAGATCAACTCAACAGGGTAGGGGATGCGGAATACGAGCAGTACTTC
j_gene: TRBJ2-7
v_gene: TRBV11-2
abundance: -
d_gene: -

CDR3aa: CASSLVWGTRETQYF
CDR3nt: TGTGCCAGCAGCCTAGTATGGGGGACTAGGGAGACCCAGTACTTC
j_gene: TRBJ2-5
v_gene: TRBV11-2
abundance: -
d_gene: TRBD2

CDR3aa: CASSLAGNYEQYF
CDR3nt: TGTGCCAGCAGTCTGGCTGGCAACTACGAGCAGTACTTC
j_gene: TRBJ2-7
v_gene: TRBV25-1
abundance: -
d_gene: -

CDR3aa: CASSLYGRTEAFF
CDR3nt: TGTGCCAGCAGCTTGTACGGGAGGACTGAAGCTTTCTTT
j_gene: TRBJ1-1
v_gene: TRBV5-4
abundance: few
d_gene: -

CDR3aa: CASSTGTGWTGELFF
CDR3nt: TGTGCCAGTAGTACCGGGACAGGGTGGACCGGGGAGCTGTTTTTT
j_gene: TRBJ2-2
v_gene: TRBV19
abundance: -
d_gene: TRBD1

CDR3aa: CAWTRGGVGTDTQYF
CDR3nt: TGTGCCTGGACACGGGGCGGGGTGGGCACAGATACGCAGTATTTT
j_gene: TRBJ2-3
v_gene: TRBV30
abundance: -
d_gene: -

CDR3aa: CASSSPTQPSGDSYEQYF
CDR3nt: TGTGCCAGCAGCTCCCCCACCCAACCTAGCGGGGACTCCTACGAGCAGTACTTC
j_gene: TRBJ2-7
v_gene: TRBV9
abundance: once
d_gene: TRBD2

CDR3aa: CASSLGSGGISYEQYF
CDR3nt: TGCGCCAGCAGCTTAGGTAGCGGGGGGATTTCGTACGAGCAGTACTTC
j_gene: TRBJ2-7
v_gene: TRBV5-1
abundance: -
d_gene: TRBD2

CDR3aa: CASSEAYPTGNTEAFF
CDR3nt: TGTGCCAGCAGTGAAGCTTACCCGACAGGGAACACTGAAGCTTTCTTT
j_gene: TRBJ1-1
v_gene: TRBV2
abundance: once
d_gene: -

CDR3aa: CASSSDSYEQYF
CDR3nt: TGTGCCAGCAGTTCGGACAGCTACGAGCAGTACTTC
j_gene: TRBJ2-7
v_gene: TRBV6-6
abundance: -
d_gene: -

CDR3aa: CASSLRQDFPEAFF
CDR3nt: TGTGCCAGCAGCTTACGACAGGATTTCCCTGAAGCTTTCTTT
j_gene: TRBJ1-1
v_gene: TRBV11-1
abundance: few
d_gene: -

CDR3aa: CASSTISGASSYEQYF
CDR3nt: TGTGCCAGCAGCACCATTAGCGGAGCTAGCTCCTACGAGCAGTACTTC
j_gene: TRBJ2-7
v_gene: TRBV11-2
abundance: few
d_gene: -